What follows are 4 T cell receptor beta chains derived from one specimen sequenced in a study of T cell repertoires in cytomegalovirus infection (dated by TCRdb to about 2019). Reading the label with the study, this specimen's treatment or condition is: in vitro stimulation with specific CMV peptide epitopes to enrich CMV-specific T cells. Sequencer: Illumina HiSeq 1500. The raw public reads went through TCRdb reprocessing: fastp at Q25, MiXCR clone calling, in-frame beta chains kept. Entries are consolidated by CDR3 protein sequence, retaining the most common genes and DNA. This sample has approximately 590,000 distinct CDR3 sequences in its table, and over 35% of those were observed once. The top ten constitute 48% of the sample. What these receptors recognize is not known. This sample comprised cultured PBMCs, obtained from culture after CMV antigen stimulation. The receptors originated from a human donor in good health (CMV status not recorded). Some clones in this sample may be carry-over from other donors' samples.

The CDR3 is CASSLVSDASYGYTF. The CDR3 DNA sequence: TGTGCCAGCAGCTTAGTGTCAGACGCTTCCTATGGCTACACCTTC. The V and J genes are TRBV7-2 and TRBJ1-2; D not resolved. The length of the CDR3 is 15 residues. Germline V gives CDR1 SGHTA, CDR2 FQGNSA. V lost 1 base and J lost 4, with 13 bases in between.

This clonotype has a handful of counts. The CDR3 DNA follows: TGTGCCAGCAGTTTACCAGGTGAAGCTTTCTTT. This translates into CASSLPGEAFF. The V call is TRBV12-3 or TRBV12-4, the J call TRBJ1-1; no reliable D call. The CDR3 runs 11 residues. V shed 2 bases and J shed 7 bases, with 5 bases lying between them.

The chain couples TRBV12-3 or TRBV12-4 to TRBJ1-4; the D gene is possibly TRBD1 (6 bases). The CDR3 runs to 12 residues. Trimming pared 8 bases from V and 6 bases from J, leaving 10 bases between. The CDR3 sequence is CASGTLDEKLFF. DNA for the CDR3: TGTGCCAGCGGGACACTTGATGAAAAACTGTTTTTT.

The chain links TRBV4-3 to TRBJ2-2; the match to TRBD1 covers 8 bases. CDR3 length: 15 amino acids. Germline trimming cut 4 bases from V and 4 bases from J; bases unmatched to any gene: 5. Germline V gene sequence: CDR1 LGHNA, CDR2 YSLEER. CDR3 nucleotide sequence: TGCGCCAGCAGCCGACAGGGGTGGACCACCGGGGAGCTGTTTTTT. It yields the protein CASSRQGWTTGELFF.